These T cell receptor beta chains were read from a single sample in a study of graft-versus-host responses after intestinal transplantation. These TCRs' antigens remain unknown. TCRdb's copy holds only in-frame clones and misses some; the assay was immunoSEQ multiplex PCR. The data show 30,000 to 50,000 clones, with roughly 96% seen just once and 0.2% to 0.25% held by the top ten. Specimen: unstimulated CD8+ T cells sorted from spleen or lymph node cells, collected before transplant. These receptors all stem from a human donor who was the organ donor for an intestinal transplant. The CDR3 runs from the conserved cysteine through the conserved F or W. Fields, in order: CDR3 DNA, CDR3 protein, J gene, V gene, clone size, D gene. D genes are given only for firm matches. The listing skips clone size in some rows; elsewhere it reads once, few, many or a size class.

CDR3nt: TGTGCCAGCAGTTTTGGAGCGGGGACCGGGGAGCTGTTTTTT
CDR3aa: CASSFGAGTGELFF
j_gene: TRBJ2-2
v_gene: TRBV27
abundance: NA
d_gene: TRBD2

CDR3nt: TGTGCCAGCAGCGCAGAAATAGGGGAAAAACTGTTTTTT
CDR3aa: CASSAEIGEKLFF
j_gene: TRBJ1-4
v_gene: TRBV11-2
abundance: NA
d_gene: NA

CDR3nt: TGCGCCAGCAGCCAGGGGAACACTGAAGCTTTCTTT
CDR3aa: CASSQGNTEAFF
j_gene: TRBJ1-1
v_gene: TRBV4-3
abundance: NA
d_gene: NA

CDR3nt: TGTGCCAGCAGCTTAACTTACGCTCCCCGACTAGCGGTCACAGATACGCAGTATTTT
CDR3aa: CASSLTYAPRLAVTDTQYF
j_gene: TRBJ2-3
v_gene: TRBV7-2
abundance: NA
d_gene: TRBD2

CDR3nt: TGTGCCAGCAGTTTCGGGGGGGGCCTCTCCTACGAGCAGTACTTC
CDR3aa: CASSFGGGLSYEQYF
j_gene: TRBJ2-7
v_gene: TRBV28
abundance: NA
d_gene: TRBD2

CDR3nt: TGTGCCAGCAGGCCGGGACAGGGACTGTATAGCAATCAGCCCCAGCATTTT
CDR3aa: CASRPGQGLYSNQPQHF
j_gene: TRBJ1-5
v_gene: TRBV27
abundance: NA
d_gene: TRBD1

CDR3nt: TGTGCCAGCAGTCCCTCCGGGGGTGAGCAGTTCTTC
CDR3aa: CASSPSGGEQFF
j_gene: TRBJ2-1
v_gene: TRBV27
abundance: NA
d_gene: NA

CDR3nt: TGTGCCAGCAGTGACAGGTTTCGATCCTATAATTCACCCCTCCACTTT
CDR3aa: CASSDRFRSYNSPLHF
j_gene: TRBJ1-6
v_gene: TRBV2
abundance: NA
d_gene: NA

CDR3nt: TGTGCCAGCAGCCCCGAGTCGGGGAATGAAAAACTGTTTTTT
CDR3aa: CASSPESGNEKLFF
j_gene: TRBJ1-4
v_gene: TRBV6-5
abundance: NA
d_gene: NA

CDR3nt: TGTGCCAGCAGTTTAACGGGGAAGGGGATAGATACGCAGTATTTT
CDR3aa: CASSLTGKGIDTQYF
j_gene: TRBJ2-3
v_gene: TRBV28
abundance: NA
d_gene: NA

CDR3nt: TGTGCCAGTAGTATAGGGGACAGCGACAACGAGCAGTACTTC
CDR3aa: CASSIGDSDNEQYF
j_gene: TRBJ2-7
v_gene: TRBV19
abundance: NA
d_gene: TRBD1

CDR3nt: TGTGCCTGGGTTGATGCGCGGGGGGGTGCCGGGGAGCTGTTTTTT
CDR3aa: CAWVDARGGAGELFF
j_gene: TRBJ2-2
v_gene: TRBV30
abundance: once
d_gene: TRBD2

CDR3nt: TGTGCCGGCAACGTAGTAGGGGGGCCGGGAGATACGCAGTATTTT
CDR3aa: CAGNVVGGPGDTQYF
j_gene: TRBJ2-3
v_gene: TRBV9
abundance: NA
d_gene: NA

CDR3nt: TGCAGCCTTCGACAGGGTACTGAAGCTTTCTTT
CDR3aa: CSLRQGTEAFF
j_gene: TRBJ1-1
v_gene: TRBV29-1
abundance: once
d_gene: TRBD1

CDR3nt: TGTGCCAGCAGCTTGTACGGGAGCTCCTACAATGAGCAGTTCTTC
CDR3aa: CASSLYGSSYNEQFF
j_gene: TRBJ2-1
v_gene: TRBV5-8
abundance: few
d_gene: NA

CDR3nt: TGCAGGCCGGGACAGGGATGGGAAGAGACCCAGTACTTC
CDR3aa: CRPGQGWEETQYF
j_gene: TRBJ2-5
v_gene: TRBV29-1
abundance: NA
d_gene: TRBD1

CDR3nt: TGTGCCAGCAGTTTATCGCCGGGTCAGCCCCAGCATTTT
CDR3aa: CASSLSPGQPQHF
j_gene: TRBJ1-5
v_gene: TRBV27
abundance: NA
d_gene: NA

CDR3nt: TGTGCCAGCAGCCCAGGACAGTCGAACACTGAAGCTTTCTTT
CDR3aa: CASSPGQSNTEAFF
j_gene: TRBJ1-1
v_gene: TRBV28
abundance: NA
d_gene: NA

CDR3nt: TGCGCCAGCAGCCTCCCCCTTACAGGGAATCAAGGGAGCTCCTACGAGCAGTACTTC
CDR3aa: CASSLPLTGNQGSSYEQYF
j_gene: TRBJ2-7
v_gene: TRBV5-1
abundance: NA
d_gene: NA

CDR3nt: TGTGCCAGTAGTCACGGGACAGCTCAGCCCCAGCATTTT
CDR3aa: CASSHGTAQPQHF
j_gene: TRBJ1-5
v_gene: TRBV6-5
abundance: NA
d_gene: TRBD1

CDR3nt: TGCGCCAGCAGCCAAGATTCTGGCCCTGGACTAGCGGTTCCTAGCACAGATACGCAGTATTTT
CDR3aa: CASSQDSGPGLAVPSTDTQYF
j_gene: TRBJ2-3
v_gene: TRBV4-3
abundance: NA
d_gene: TRBD2

CDR3nt: TGTGCCAGCAGTTTTTTGGGGGCCACGTCCCCCTATGGCTACACCTTC
CDR3aa: CASSFLGATSPYGYTF
j_gene: TRBJ1-2
v_gene: TRBV28
abundance: NA
d_gene: NA

CDR3nt: TGTGCCAGCAATGAGGGGGACAGGGGGTCCGGGGAGCTGTTTTTT
CDR3aa: CASNEGDRGSGELFF
j_gene: TRBJ2-2
v_gene: TRBV6-5
abundance: NA
d_gene: TRBD1

CDR3nt: TGCAGTGCCCGGAACACTGAAGCTTTCTTT
CDR3aa: CSARNTEAFF
j_gene: TRBJ1-1
v_gene: TRBV20-1
abundance: NA
d_gene: NA

CDR3nt: TGCGCCAGCAGCCAAGTTGACCAAGAGGGGACTGAAGCTTTCTTT
CDR3aa: CASSQVDQEGTEAFF
j_gene: TRBJ1-1
v_gene: TRBV4-1
abundance: NA
d_gene: NA

CDR3nt: TGTGCCAGCAGTCTAGGGGACGGCGAGACCCAGTACTTC
CDR3aa: CASSLGDGETQYF
j_gene: TRBJ2-5
v_gene: TRBV28
abundance: NA
d_gene: NA

CDR3nt: TGTGCCACCAGCAGTGACAGGAGCTCCTATAATTCACCCCTCCACTTT
CDR3aa: CATSSDRSSYNSPLHF
j_gene: TRBJ1-6
v_gene: TRBV15
abundance: NA
d_gene: NA

CDR3nt: TGTGCCAGCAGTCGAAATATCGTGGAGACCCAGTACTTC
CDR3aa: CASSRNIVETQYF
j_gene: TRBJ2-5
v_gene: TRBV6-5
abundance: NA
d_gene: NA

CDR3nt: TGTGCCAGCAGCCTCTTGGCAGGCCGCAATGAGCAGTTCTTC
CDR3aa: CASSLLAGRNEQFF
j_gene: TRBJ2-1
v_gene: TRBV5-8
abundance: once
d_gene: NA

CDR3nt: TGTGCCAGCAGCTTATTGGACAGGGACCCCTACGAGCAGTACTTC
CDR3aa: CASSLLDRDPYEQYF
j_gene: TRBJ2-7
v_gene: TRBV7-2
abundance: NA
d_gene: TRBD1

CDR3nt: TGTGCCAGCAGTTACGCAGGGGTGAACACTGAAGCTTTCTTT
CDR3aa: CASSYAGVNTEAFF
j_gene: TRBJ1-1
v_gene: TRBV6-5
abundance: NA
d_gene: NA

CDR3nt: TGTGCCAGCTCACCCCAGGGGGGCGGGGATGAGCAGTTCTTC
CDR3aa: CASSPQGGGDEQFF
j_gene: TRBJ2-1
v_gene: TRBV18
abundance: NA
d_gene: NA

CDR3nt: TGTGCCAGCAGCTTAGAGGCGGGATTGGGGGTAGATGGCTACACCTTC
CDR3aa: CASSLEAGLGVDGYTF
j_gene: TRBJ1-2
v_gene: TRBV7-9
abundance: NA
d_gene: NA

CDR3nt: TGTGCCAGCAGCTTACTGGGACAGGGGACTGAAATGAACACTGAAGCTTTCTTT
CDR3aa: CASSLLGQGTEMNTEAFF
j_gene: TRBJ1-1
v_gene: TRBV7-9
abundance: NA
d_gene: TRBD1

CDR3nt: TGTGCCAGCAGTGAAGAGGGACTCAACTACAATGAGCAGTTCTTC
CDR3aa: CASSEEGLNYNEQFF
j_gene: TRBJ2-1
v_gene: TRBV6-1
abundance: NA
d_gene: NA

CDR3nt: TGTGCCAGCAGTGAATCCGATACCTTTAATGAAAAACTGTTTTTT
CDR3aa: CASSESDTFNEKLFF
j_gene: TRBJ1-4
v_gene: TRBV2
abundance: NA
d_gene: NA

CDR3nt: TGTGCCAGCAGCACAGGACCCACCTACGAGCAGTACTTC
CDR3aa: CASSTGPTYEQYF
j_gene: TRBJ2-7
v_gene: TRBV13
abundance: NA
d_gene: NA

CDR3nt: TGTGCCAGCAGTTTCGGCCGTTTCTACGAGCAGTACTTC
CDR3aa: CASSFGRFYEQYF
j_gene: TRBJ2-7
v_gene: TRBV28
abundance: NA
d_gene: NA

CDR3nt: TGCGCCAGCAGCCAAGATTTGGCAGGGGGCGCTGGCTACACCTTC
CDR3aa: CASSQDLAGGAGYTF
j_gene: TRBJ1-2
v_gene: TRBV4-1
abundance: NA
d_gene: TRBD1

CDR3nt: TGTGCCAGCAGTCCCGGGACAGTCTATGGCTACACCTTC
CDR3aa: CASSPGTVYGYTF
j_gene: TRBJ1-2
v_gene: TRBV6-6
abundance: NA
d_gene: TRBD1

CDR3nt: TGCGCCAGCAGCCAAGATTCGTCAGGGATGAACACTGAAGCTTTCTTT
CDR3aa: CASSQDSSGMNTEAFF
j_gene: TRBJ1-1
v_gene: TRBV4-3
abundance: once
d_gene: NA